This passage covers 31 T cell receptor beta chains from one sample sequenced in a study of blood T cells in healthy people across ages. A second 7 to 11 cycle PCR used barcoded and J-beta primers. TCRdb fed the 5' RACE reads into MiXCR, producing one record per CDR3 protein. The sample carries just under 550,000 distinct CDR3 sequences, more than 20% recorded once. The sample was also reused in another study, on T cells of mothers and their children.

Sequencing was done on a sample of blood. The receptors here all came from a boy between 10 and 17 years old in good health.

As to this clonotype: One end of the junction does not line up with germline, which may come from a read error. J is TRBJ1-1 and V is TRBV20-1, with 7 bases identical to TRBD1. The CDR3 loop spans 16 amino acids. Germline V gives CDR1 DFQATT, CDR2 SNEGSKA (reference sequence). The CDR3 loop is CNASYYVQGLNTEAFF. The CDR3 coding sequence is TGCAATGCTAGTTATTATGTACAGGGGTTGAACACTGAAGCTTTCTTT.

This clonotype was seen a handful of times. The chain couples TRBV28 to TRBJ2-3; TRBD1 agrees at 9 bases. V gave up 3 bases and J gave up 2 bases; unmatched junction bases: 9. Germline CDR1 and CDR2: MDHEN and SYDVKM. The CDR3 is 17 amino acids. CDR3 residues: CASSLTGTGTLTDTQYF. Written as DNA, the CDR3 is TGTGCCAGCAGTTTGACCGGGACAGGGACCCTCACAGATACGCAGTATTTT.

This clonotype has just a few counts. The chain combines TRBV4-2 with TRBJ2-1, with 10 bases that match TRBD2. Trimming took 4 bases from V and 10 from J; bases not matched to a gene: 7. Germline V gene data show CDR1 as LGHNA and CDR2 as YNFKEQ. The CDR3 has 14 amino acids. CDR3: CASSPRLAGYEQFF. The CDR3 nucleotides read TGTGCCAGCAGCCCTCGACTAGCGGGTTACGAGCAGTTCTTC.

The chain links TRBV18 to TRBJ1-2; 9 nucleotides align to TRBD1. The V gene end was trimmed by 4 bases and the J gene end by 2 bases; junction bases not matched to a gene: 11. Germline CDR1 KGHSH, CDR2 LQKENI. The CDR3 sequence is 17 residues long. Here the CDR3 reads CASSRGVGQGTNYGYTF. DNA of the CDR3: TGTGCCAGCTCACGGGGTGTGGGACAGGGAACAAACTATGGCTACACCTTC.

The CDR3 here is CASSLDPGSLDEQYF. DNA for the CDR3: TGCGCCAGCAGCTTGGACCCCGGGAGCTTGGACGAGCAGTACTTC. This chain uses TRBV5-1 with TRBJ2-7; weak D call: TRBD2 (6 bases). Between the trimmed V and J ends, which lost 0 bases and 5 bases, there was a span of 15 bases. Germline V gene lookup returns CDR1 SGHRS and CDR2 YFSETQ. The CDR3 totals 15 residues.

The V gene is TRBV12-3 or TRBV12-4, the J gene TRBJ1-5, with a possible D match to TRBD1 (6 bases). The CDR3 contains 14 residues. Trimming removed 6 bases from V and 1 base from J, with 10 bases in between. CDR3 protein: CASSPDRSNQPQHF. DNA of the CDR3: TGTGCCAGCAGCCCTGACAGGAGCAATCAGCCCCAGCATTTT.

The chain carries TRBV2 and TRBJ2-3; 8 bases match TRBD2. Losses at the gene ends were 6 bases for V and 0 bases for J; bases not matched to a gene: 5. Germline V gene data show CDR1 as SNHLY and CDR2 as FYNNEI. This CDR3 comprises 15 residues. The CDR3 sequence is CASRERLASTDTQYF. DNA for the CDR3: TGTGCCAGCAGGGAGCGACTAGCGAGCACAGATACGCAGTATTTT.

The CDR3 is CASSYDRGSYEQYF. DNA for the CDR3: TGTGCCAGCAGTTACGACAGGGGGTCTTACGAGCAGTACTTC. The gene calls are TRBV6-5 and TRBJ2-5, with 9 bases lining up with TRBD1. The J call may be in error: the DNA end matches TRBJ2-7 better. The germline gives CDR1 MNHEY, CDR2 SVGAGI. The length of the CDR3 is 14 residues.

This clonotype appeared a few times. The V gene is TRBV25-1, the J gene TRBJ2-7; TRBD2 is a possible D gene (6 bases). Looked up from germline, CDR1 is MGHDK and CDR2 is SYGVNS. This CDR3 contains 15 residues. V was cut by 4 bases and J by 0 bases, with 13 bases left in between. CDR3 amino acids: CASSGNPGLSYEQYF. CDR3 in DNA: TGTGCCAGCAGTGGGAATCCGGGACTCTCCTACGAGCAGTACTTC.

In this sample, this clonotype turned up a few times. The chain joins TRBV18 to TRBJ2-5, with D perhaps matching TRBD1 (5 bases). With 3 bases removed from V and 2 bases from J, the gap between germline ends came to 10 bases. CDR3 length equals 14 residues. Germline loops: CDR1 KGHSH, CDR2 LQKENI. CDR3 amino acids: CASSPQGTQETQYF. Written as DNA, the CDR3 is TGTGCCAGCTCACCGCAGGGCACTCAAGAGACCCAGTACTTC. Using reference TRBV18 and TRBJ2-5 for the parts outside the CDR3, the full variable domain is NAGVMQNPRHLVRRRGQEARLRCSPMKGHSHVYWYRQLPEEGLKFMVYLQKENIIDESGMPKERFSAEFPKEGPSILRIQQVVRGDSAAYFCASSPQGTQETQYFGPGTRLLVL.

This clonotype was detected a few times. V and J are TRBV6-5 and TRBJ1-5; tentatively, D is TRBD1 (6 bases). CDR3 length: 15 amino acids. V was cut by 4 bases and J by 0 bases, with 10 bases left in between. Germline CDR1 MNHEY, CDR2 SVGAGI. The CDR3 DNA follows: TGTGCCAGCAGTTCGGACAGAGATAGCAATCAGCCCCAGCATTTT. Amino acids: CASSSDRDSNQPQHF.

The chain is built from TRBV20-1 and TRBJ2-3, with 8 nucleotides matching TRBD1. V shed 1 base, J shed 4 bases, and the junction held 4 bases outside the gene matches. Germline loops: CDR1 DFQATT, CDR2 SNEGSKA (reference sequence). The CDR3 length is 14 residues. CDR3 nucleotide sequence: TGCAGTGCTAGAGGCTCAGGGGGCGCAGATACGCAGTATTTT. It specifies CSARGSGGADTQYF.

In nucleotides, the CDR3 is TGTGCCAGCAGCTTAGTGGGGGTTGGCTCTGGAAACACCATATATTTT. It specifies CASSLVGVGSGNTIYF. J is TRBJ1-3 and V is TRBV7-2; TRBD1 is a possible D gene (5 bases). With 1 base removed from V and 0 bases from J, the gap between germline ends came to 10 bases. The CDR3 is 16 amino acids. CDR1 is SGHTA, CDR2 FQGNSA, per germline.

This clonotype was counted between two and nine times. The chain has TRBV6-2 or TRBV6-3 and TRBJ2-1; D is unclear. The CDR3 runs 17 residues. Germline-derived CDR1 and CDR2 are MNHEY and SVGEGT. Trimming cost V 0 bases and J 1 base, with 13 bases left between them. The CDR3 nucleotides read TGTGCCAGCAGTTACTCGATCAGTCGCCTTTCCTACAATGAGCAGTTCTTC. It codes for CASSYSISRLSYNEQFF.

The chain recombines TRBV5-4 with TRBJ2-4; D possibly uses TRBD1 or TRBD2 (5 bases each). Germline CDR1 and CDR2: SGHNT and YYREEE (reference sequence). The CDR3 totals 18 residues. V lost 2 bases, J lost 3 bases, and 21 bases lay in between. CDR3 sequence reads: CASSLRGRGVSVKNIQYF. The CDR3 DNA reads as TGTGCCAGCAGCTTAAGGGGTCGGGGTGTTTCGGTCAAAAACATTCAGTACTTC.

The chain combines TRBV12-3 or TRBV12-4 with TRBJ2-3; D uncertain. The DNA end lines up better with TRBJ1-5; the J call may be wrong. This CDR3 has 12 residues. Here the CDR3 reads CASSLGADTQHF. The CDR3 DNA follows: TGTGCCAGCAGTTTAGGCGCAGATACGCAGCATTTT.

J is TRBJ1-1 and V is TRBV7-2; 9 nucleotides line up with TRBD1. There are 13 residues in the CDR3. The J segment lost 7 bases and the V segment lost 6 bases, leaving 6 bases of the junction unmatched. Germline V gene lookup returns CDR1 SGHTA and CDR2 FQGNSA. DNA of the CDR3: TGTGCCAGCAGACAAGACAGGGGGAGTGAAGCTTTCTTT. Translating it yields CASRQDRGSEAFF. The whole variable domain, filled in from reference TRBV7-2 and TRBJ1-1, reads GAGVSQSPSNKVTEKGKDVELRCDPISGHTALYWYRQSLGQGLEFLIYFQGNSAPDKSGLPSDRFSAERTGGSVSTLTIQRTQQEDSAVYLCASRQDRGSEAFFGQGTRLTVV.

There are a few counts of this clonotype. V usage is TRBV7-2 and J usage is TRBJ1-2, with a weak D call TRBD1 (5 bases). The germline CDR1 and CDR2 sequences are SGHTA and FQGNSA. Trimming pared 8 bases from V and 7 bases from J, leaving 14 bases between. This CDR3 comprises 12 residues. The CDR3 DNA reads TGTGCCAGCCACAAGGCGGGGGGTGGCTACACCTTC. Protein sequence: CASHKAGGGYTF.

The chain links TRBV4-1 to TRBJ1-4; D gene ambiguous. The V end lost 1 base, the J end lost 0 bases, and 12 bases lay between the germline ends. CDR3 length: 17 residues. Looked up from germline, CDR1 is MGHRA and CDR2 is YSYEKL. In DNA, the CDR3 is TGCGCCAGCAGCCAAGTAAGGGCGAGGGCAACTAATGAAAAACTGTTTTTT. This gives the protein CASSQVRARATNEKLFF.

This clonotype was observed at least ten times. The rearrangement joins TRBV10-3 to TRBJ2-5, with no clear D. CDR3 length equals 13 residues. Germline values: CDR1 ENHRY, CDR2 SYGVKD. Trimming shortened V by 9 bases and J by 0 bases, and 11 bases separated the two germline ends. CDR3 sequence: CAIMSQNQETQYF. In DNA form, the CDR3 reads TGTGCCATTATGTCCCAGAACCAAGAGACCCAGTACTTC.

The chain couples TRBV5-5 to TRBJ2-5; tentative D call: TRBD2 (5 bases). Germline CDR1 is SGHKS and CDR2 is YYEKEE (reference sequence). The V gene lost 1 base and the J gene lost 5 bases, with 21 bases spanning the gap. The CDR3 sequence is 17 residues long. The CDR3 sequence: CASSLNPPSSSGETQYF. Here the CDR3 DNA reads TGTGCCAGCAGCTTGAATCCGCCTAGCTCATCCGGGGAGACCCAGTACTTC.

This chain uses TRBV9 with TRBJ2-2; D not resolved. The V and J ends lost 4 bases and 4 bases respectively, with 11 bases between them. This CDR3 contains 14 residues. Germline V gene lookup returns CDR1 SGDLS and CDR2 YYNGEE. For the CDR3, the DNA is TGTGCCAGCAGCCCCCAAACGACCACCGGGGAGCTGTTTTTT. Translation gives CASSPQTTTGELFF.

The chain is built from TRBV28 and TRBJ2-3; no definite D call. V gave up 3 bases and J gave up 5 bases, with 9 bases separating them. The CDR3 consists of 13 residues. CDR1 MDHEN and CDR2 SYDVKM come from the germline V gene. The CDR3 is CASSLLKRDTQYF. The DNA of the CDR3 is TGTGCCAGCAGTTTGTTGAAACGAGATACGCAGTATTTT.

This clonotype was detected a few times. V gene TRBV20-1 combines with J gene TRBJ2-5; 8 nucleotides line up with TRBD2. Germline V gene sequence: CDR1 DFQATT, CDR2 SNEGSKA (reference sequence). Trimming removed 0 bases from V and 5 bases from J; junction bases left unmatched: 14. The CDR3 loop spans 17 amino acids. The CDR3 sequence is CSARDPRLATRGETQYF. CDR3 coding DNA: TGCAGTGCTAGAGATCCAAGACTAGCGACGAGGGGGGAGACCCAGTACTTC.

This clonotype was picked up a small number of times. The chain joins TRBV7-6 to TRBJ2-5, with 7 nucleotides matching TRBD1. This CDR3 has 14 residues. Trimming at V came to 5 bases and at J to 11 bases, leaving 14 bases not matched to a gene. Germline CDR1 and CDR2: SGHVS and FNYEAQ. The CDR3: CASSDATGVGEQYF. The CDR3 DNA follows: TGTGCCAGCAGCGATGCCACAGGGGTGGGGGAGCAGTACTTC.

The table lists this clonotype with a few counts. Compared with germline, one end of the junction differs, possibly owing to a read error. The CDR3 spells CASSLAFLAGGRNIQYF. The CDR3 DNA is TGTGCTAGCAGCTTAGCGTTTCTAGCGGGGGGGCGAAACATTCAGTACTTC. The genes are TRBV7-7 and TRBJ2-4; 12 bases align to TRBD2. The CDR3 spans 17 residues. Germline loops: CDR1 SSHAT, CDR2 FNYEAQ (reference sequence).

A few counts support this clonotype. The CDR3 does not close with the conserved phenylalanine or tryptophan, likely indicating a read error. The rearrangement joins TRBV9 to TRBJ2-3; tentative D call: TRBD1 (6 bases). The CDR3 contains 16 residues. V was clipped by 6 bases and J by 2 bases, with 19 bases between them. Germline V CDR1 and CDR2: SGDLS, YYNGEE. The CDR3 reads CASTPWAGDTTDTQYI. DNA for the CDR3: TGTGCCAGCACCCCTTGGGCTGGGGACACCACAGATACGCAGTATATT.

V usage is TRBV2 and J usage is TRBJ2-5; D is ambiguous. The J call could be wrong; TRBJ2-7 is a better fit for the DNA end. The CDR3 length is 12 residues. Looked up from germline, CDR1 is SNHLY and CDR2 is FYNNEI. This CDR3 reads CASRPDTYEQYF. The DNA of the CDR3 is TGTGCCAGCAGGCCGGATACCTACGAGCAGTACTTC.

This clonotype was observed a few times. This chain joins TRBV9 and TRBJ2-3; TRBD2 matches at 9 bases. The V gene end was trimmed by 0 bases and the J gene end by 6 bases; junction bases not matched to a gene: 8. The germline CDR1 and CDR2 sequences are SGDLS and YYNGEE. This CDR3 is 16 amino acids long. CDR3 region: CASSVGGGGAIDTQYF. DNA of the CDR3: TGTGCCAGCAGCGTAGGAGGCGGGGGGGCAATTGATACGCAGTATTTT.

The CDR3 nucleotides are TGTGCCAGCAGCTTGCGGTCTTCTTGGGGTGAGCGGGGTTTTGACGAGCAGTACTTC. It codes for CASSLRSSWGERGFDEQYF. The chain links TRBV13 to TRBJ2-7, with 7 bases fitting TRBD2. V trimming: 3 bases; J trimming: 5 bases; junction bases outside the gene matches: 22. Germline lookup yields CDR1 PRHDT and CDR2 FYEKMQ (reference sequence). This CDR3 spans 19 amino acids.

The V gene is TRBV4-3, the J gene TRBJ1-1; D unresolved. V dropped 1 base and J dropped 4 bases, with 22 bases sitting between them. The V gene's germline CDR1 is LGHNA and CDR2 YSLEER. This CDR3 contains 18 residues. CDR3 bases: TGCGCCAGCAGCCAAGCACCCCGCGACCTACCCCTTGGCACTGAAGCTTTCTTT. It is translated as CASSQAPRDLPLGTEAFF.